The next 17 T cell receptor beta chains were all read from a single sample in a study of T cells expressing NK-cell markers. TCRdb reprocessed the 5' RACE reads, keeping one entry per CDR3 protein, no DNA. This table lists some 390,000 distinct CDR3 sequences. The sequencing input was blood T cells: a sorted CD56 or NKG2C T cell subset, CD4+ or CD8+ T cells, or bulk PBMC T cells (not recorded which). The receptors were sampled from a woman between 45 and 60 years old in good health.

The V call is TRBV12-3 or TRBV12-4, the J call TRBJ2-3; with no DNA, the TCRdb D assignment of TRBD2 cannot be verified. The CDR3 has 14 residues. CDR3 amino acids: CATDRREGLDTQYF.

The rearrangement joins TRBV10-3 to TRBJ2-1; TCRdb indicates TRBD2, and absent DNA this call remains unverified. The germline V gene has CDR1 ENHRY and CDR2 SYGVKD. This CDR3 is built from 14 residues. The CDR3 here is CAINRDLARNEQFF.

The CDR3: CASRTGRGDTGELFF. The rearrangement joins TRBV4-1 to TRBJ2-2; TCRdb designates TRBD1, a call that cannot be tested without DNA. Germline V CDR1 and CDR2: MGHRA, YSYEKL. The CDR3 length is 15 residues.

The rearrangement links TRBV27 to TRBJ1-1. The CDR3 is made up of 14 amino acids. Germline CDR1 reads MNHEY; CDR2 reads SMNVEV (reference sequence). CDR3 loop: CASTSLSVNTEAFF.

The rearrangement links TRBV5-6 to TRBJ2-7; the D call of TRBD1 rests on TCRdb alone, since no DNA is present to check it. Germline CDR1 reads SGHDT; CDR2 reads YYEEEE. This CDR3 is 14 amino acids long. Here the CDR3 reads CASSLGAGDGAQYF.

The rearrangement joins TRBV6-5 to TRBJ1-2. Germline V gives CDR1 MNHEY, CDR2 SVGAGI. The CDR3 has 13 amino acids. This chain's CDR3 is CASSPQEIYGYTF.

The chain joins TRBV20-1 to TRBJ2-1; the TCRdb call, TRBD1, lacks DNA for checking. The CDR3 totals 14 residues. Germline assignment: CDR1 DFQATT and CDR2 SNEGSKA (reference sequence). CDR3 amino acids: CSAGKGDRDNEQFF.

The chain recombines TRBV11-1 with TRBJ2-1; checking the TCRdb D call of TRBD1 is not possible without DNA. Germline CDR1 SGHAT, CDR2 FQDESV (reference sequence). The CDR3 consists of 18 residues. CDR3 sequence: CASSSGLVVQGPYNEQFF.

The chain carries TRBV6-6 and TRBJ1-1. Germline CDR1 reads MNHNY; CDR2 reads SVGAGI (reference sequence). The CDR3 totals 14 residues. CDR3 loop: CASSYSRESTEAFF.

V is TRBV12-3 or TRBV12-4 and J is TRBJ1-4. The length of the CDR3 is 11 residues. CDR3 sequence: CASSLSEKLFF.

V usage is TRBV7-8 and J usage is TRBJ2-1; TCRdb reports TRBD2, a call that lacks DNA to check it against. Germline CDR1 is SGHVS and CDR2 is FQNEAQ. The CDR3 loop spans 16 amino acids. CDR3 loop: CASSLRRTSFTDEQFF.

The chain recombines TRBV20-1 with TRBJ2-1; no DNA is available, so the TRBD2 call from TCRdb remains unchecked. CDR3 size: 15 residues. Germline-derived CDR1 and CDR2 are DFQATT and SNEGSKA (reference sequence). CDR3 in amino acids: CSATGLAGGRNEQFF.

This chain joins TRBV20-1 and TRBJ2-4. CDR3 length: 15 amino acids. Germline V CDR1 and CDR2: DFQATT, SNEGSKA (reference sequence). This CDR3 reads CSASRSLTEKNIQYF.

The genes are TRBV6-4 and TRBJ2-1. Germline V gene data show CDR1 as MRHNA and CDR2 as SNTAGT. The CDR3 consists of 13 residues. The CDR3 loop reads CASSDDGANEQFF.

The gene calls are TRBV9 and TRBJ2-2; the TRBD2 assignment by TCRdb is unverifiable without DNA. This CDR3 is 17 amino acids long. The germline V gene has CDR1 SGDLS and CDR2 YYNGEE. CDR3 sequence reads: CASSVDRLAGVAGELFF.

The V gene is TRBV4-1, the J gene TRBJ2-1; the TCRdb D gene call, TRBD1, has no DNA to confirm it. The CDR3 is made up of 14 amino acids. From germline, CDR1 is MGHRA and CDR2 YSYEKL. The CDR3 region is CASSPSVPGNEQFF.

J is TRBJ2-2 and V is TRBV9; lacking DNA, the TRBD1 call made by TCRdb goes unchecked. Germline V CDR1 and CDR2: SGDLS, YYNGEE. This CDR3 region has 15 residues. CDR3 residues: CASSAGWGLTGELFF.